This T cell receptor beta chain derives from a study of shared clonotypes between healthy human individuals. Germline-derived CDR1 and CDR2 are MGHRA and YSYEKL. The CDR3 is 15 residues long. Trimming at V came to 6 bases and at J to 1 base, leaving 5 bases not matched to a gene. This clone has only one observation. Its antigen is currently unknown. CD45RO negativity and positive selection for CCR7 defined naive CD8 cells, a population that excluded terminally differentiated effector memory CD45RA+ cells. Whole-study findings and limits: Naive subsets generally exceeded memory subsets in estimated richness.

Original processing methods: ImmunoSEQ output held junction-only sequences without quality scores, so filtering differed. Produced via immunoSEQ multiplex PCR; TCRdb's table is partial and in-frame only. D and trimming were read from the DNA, whereas the V and J calls and clone size are those reported in that table. The table has about 2.1 million clones, under 95% seen once. The sequence derives from a young man in good health. Some clones in this sample may be carry-over from other donors' samples. The chain recombines TRBV4-1 with TRBJ2-1; 8 nucleotides match TRBD2. Sequencing was carried out using naive CD8+ T cells from PBMCs. Written as DNA, the CDR3 is TGCGCCAGCAGTCAAACGGGAGGGTCCTACAATGAGCAGTTCTTC. Translated: CASSQTGGSYNEQFF.